This T cell receptor beta chain was sequenced in a study of identical twins. General study findings and limits: Weaker excess twin sharing was seen among beta out-of-frame sequences.

A universal primer binding site was introduced by template switching. The final cDNA contained unique molecular identifiers. One entry per CDR3 protein results from TCRdb running MiXCR on the 5' RACE reads. The sample lists under 900,000 distinct CDR3 sequences; roughly an eighth were seen once. Note on this clonotype: Its matching antigen is unknown.

J was trimmed by 2 bases and V by 5 bases; bases with no gene match: 10. CDR3 length: 16 residues. Germline CDR1 MDHEN, CDR2 SYDVKM. A further study also used this sample, focusing on yellow fever vaccine responses in identical twins.

Sequencing was performed on PBMCs. This sequence joins TRBV28 and TRBJ2-3; 7 bases are a match to TRBD2. The receptor was isolated from a woman between 18 and 29 years old in good health. CDR3 in amino acids: CASSPVRDYYTDTQYF. The DNA for the CDR3 is TGTGCCAGCAGTCCAGTTCGGGACTACTACACAGATACGCAGTATTTT. Variable domain in full (rest from reference TRBV28 and TRBJ2-3): DVKVTQSSRYLVKRTGEKVFLECVQDMDHENMFWYRQDPGLGLRLIYFSYDVKMKEKGDIPEGYSVSREKKERFSLILESASTNQTSMYLCASSPVRDYYTDTQYFGPGTRLTVL.